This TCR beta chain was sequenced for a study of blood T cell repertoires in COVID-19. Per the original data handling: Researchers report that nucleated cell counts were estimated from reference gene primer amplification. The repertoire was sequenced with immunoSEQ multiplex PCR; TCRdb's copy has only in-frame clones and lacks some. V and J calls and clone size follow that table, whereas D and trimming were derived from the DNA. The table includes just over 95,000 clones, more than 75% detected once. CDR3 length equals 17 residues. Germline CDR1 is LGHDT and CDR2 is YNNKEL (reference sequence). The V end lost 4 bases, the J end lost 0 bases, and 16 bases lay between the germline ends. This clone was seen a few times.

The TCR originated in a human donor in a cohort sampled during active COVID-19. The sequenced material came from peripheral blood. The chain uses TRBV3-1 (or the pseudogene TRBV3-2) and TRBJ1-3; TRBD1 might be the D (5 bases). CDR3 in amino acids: CASSPMAGHRSGNTIYF. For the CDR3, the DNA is TGTGCCAGCAGCCCGATGGCCGGACACCGCTCTGGAAACACCATATATTTT.